Shown below are 27 T cell receptor beta chains from a single sample sequenced in a study of Ad26.COV2.S vaccination and SARS-CoV-2 variants. TCRdb's table, derived via immunoSEQ multiplex PCR, lists solely in-frame clones and lacks some. The repertoire holds around 340,000 clones, with less than 90% as singletons. As for treatment: roughly 18 received Ad26.COV2.S at low or high dose, single or two shots; roughly 5 received placebo; per-sample allocation not given. Samples analyzed were those drawn on day 63 after the first vaccine or placebo injection. The sequencing used peripheral blood, collected in a trial of Ad26.COV2.S vaccine versus placebo. These receptor sequences come from a person between 18 and 59 years old who received the Ad26.COV2.S COVID-19 vaccine or a placebo.

This sequence joins TRBV4-3 and TRBJ2-7, with 9 nucleotides matching TRBD2. J was trimmed by 3 bases and V by 0 bases; bases with no gene match: 3. Germline loops: CDR1 LGHNA, CDR2 YSLEER. This CDR3 is built from 15 residues. The CDR3 DNA follows: TGCGCCAGCAGCCAAGATATGACTAGCGGCTACGAGCAGTACTTC. Protein product: CASSQDMTSGYEQYF.

In this sample, this clone turned up a few times. V gene TRBV6-6 combines with J gene TRBJ2-1, with a weak D call TRBD2 (7 bases). The CDR3 sequence is 13 residues long. Trimming removed 6 bases from V and 9 bases from J, with 15 bases in between. CDR1 and CDR2 from the germline V gene are MNHNY and SVGAGI (reference sequence). This CDR3 is CASSDGGRGEQFF. CDR3 coding DNA: TGTGCCAGCAGCGACGGGGGGCGGGGTGAGCAGTTCTTC.

The genes are TRBV7-9 and TRBJ1-1; no clear D. CDR1 and CDR2 (germline): SEHNR, FQNEAQ (reference sequence). CDR3 size: 11 residues. V lost 4 bases, J lost 6 bases, and 6 bases lay in between. The CDR3 DNA reads as TGTGCCAGCAGCTGGAGCCCTGAAGCTTTCTTT. It yields the protein CASSWSPEAFF.

The V gene is TRBV5-4, the J gene TRBJ2-2; 12 nucleotides match TRBD2. The germline gives CDR1 SGHNT, CDR2 YYREEE (reference sequence). The CDR3 totals 17 residues. After removal of 4 bases from V and 1 base from J, the junction contained 5 bases not matched to a gene. CDR3 loop: CASSPSGRAGNTGELFF. The CDR3 nucleotides read TGTGCCAGCAGCCCTAGCGGGAGGGCCGGGAACACCGGGGAGCTGTTTTTT.

This clone was detected only once. This chain uses TRBV9 with TRBJ1-5; D is uncertain. CDR3 size: 18 residues. Trimming removed 0 bases at V and 4 bases at J, with 20 bases between. Germline CDR1 and CDR2: SGDLS and YYNGEE. DNA for the CDR3: TGTGCCAGCAGCGTAGGTCACCGCTCGAATCTACTTAATCAGCCCCAGCATTTT. Translating it yields CASSVGHRSNLLNQPQHF.

J is TRBJ1-6 and V is TRBV5-1, with 7 bases fitting TRBD1. Germline V gives CDR1 SGHRS, CDR2 YFSETQ. With 2 bases clipped from V and 6 bases from J, the junction kept 8 bases outside the gene matches. This CDR3 comprises 16 residues. This CDR3 reads CASSLWPGGANSPLHF. The CDR3 DNA reads as TGCGCCAGCAGCTTATGGCCAGGGGGTGCTAATTCACCCCTCCACTTT.

CDR3 protein: CASSVEGLAGRGAQETQYF. CDR3 sequence (DNA): TGTGCCAGTAGTGTTGAGGGACTAGCGGGACGAGGGGCCCAAGAGACCCAGTACTTC. The rearrangement uses TRBV19 and TRBJ2-5, with 13 bases lining up with TRBD2. The CDR3 loop spans 19 amino acids. The germline gives CDR1 LNHDA, CDR2 SQIVND (reference sequence). The ends lost 5 bases at V and 1 base at J; junction bases unmatched: 13.

This rearrangement joins TRBV9 to TRBJ2-1, with 9 nucleotides matching TRBD2. Germline-derived CDR1 and CDR2 are SGDLS and YYNGEE. The CDR3 totals 15 residues. With V trimmed by 5 bases and J by 2 bases, 5 bases remained unmatched. The CDR3 sequence is CASSLAGAAYNEQFF. CDR3 nucleotide sequence: TGTGCCAGCAGTTTAGCGGGGGCCGCCTACAATGAGCAGTTCTTC.

This clone turned up a few times. For the CDR3, the DNA is TGTGCCAGCAGCTTAGGAGTCGGAGAGAACACTGAAGCTTTCTTT. It encodes CASSLGVGENTEAFF. J is TRBJ1-1 and V is TRBV7-3; D unclear. Trimming stripped 2 bases from V and 1 base from J, with 11 bases between. The CDR3 is 15 residues long. CDR1 is SGHTA, CDR2 FQGTGA, per germline.

The chain uses TRBV6-5 and TRBJ2-7; D is unresolved. This CDR3 has 15 amino acids. Germline lookup yields CDR1 MNHEY and CDR2 SVGAGI. V gave up 6 bases and J gave up 2 bases, with 17 bases separating them. The CDR3 reads CASSGPSTRAYEQYF. The DNA of the CDR3 is TGTGCCAGCAGCGGACCGTCGACCCGTGCCTACGAGCAGTACTTC.

The chain uses TRBV6-5 and TRBJ1-1; D unclear. V was shortened by 7 bases and J by 0 bases, with 15 bases between the two germline ends. This CDR3 comprises 15 residues. Germline CDR1 MNHEY, CDR2 SVGAGI. The CDR3 bases are TGTGCCAGCACCCCCAATGCGGTGTTGAACACTGAAGCTTTCTTT. Amino acid sequence: CASTPNAVLNTEAFF.

The chain is built from TRBV7-2 and TRBJ2-3; no reliable D call. V lost 1 base, J lost 5 bases, and 4 bases lay in between. CDR1 and CDR2 from the germline V gene are SGHTA and FQGNSA. The CDR3 has 12 amino acids. CDR3 DNA sequence: TGTGCCAGCAGCTTAGTTAGAGATACGCAGTATTTT. This sequence encodes CASSLVRDTQYF.

The CDR3 sequence is CSVAKGGQYEQYF. CDR3 bases: TGCAGCGTCGCCAAGGGGGGGCAATACGAGCAGTACTTC. The chain uses TRBV29-1 and TRBJ2-7, with D possibly matching TRBD2 (7 bases). The CDR3 runs to 13 residues. Between the trimmed V and J ends, which lost 6 bases and 4 bases, there was a span of 16 bases. Germline-derived CDR1 and CDR2 are SQVTM and ANQGSEA.

V is TRBV7-9 and J is TRBJ1-1; D not resolved. The CDR3 covers 14 residues. V was pared by 5 bases and J by 1 base, with 11 bases between. Germline V lookup: CDR1 SEHNR, CDR2 FQNEAQ (reference sequence). The CDR3 loop reads CASSPELTNTEAFF. The CDR3 bases are TGTGCCAGCAGCCCTGAGTTGACGAACACTGAAGCTTTCTTT.

This clone was recorded a few times. The V gene is TRBV6-1, the J gene TRBJ2-1; 9 nucleotides align to TRBD2. The germline CDR1 and CDR2 sequences are MNHNS and SASEGT. V lost 1 base and J lost 9; bases outside the gene matches: 10. The CDR3 runs to 16 residues. For the CDR3, the DNA is TGTGCCAGCAGTGAAGATATAGCGGGAGCATGGGTTGAGCAGTTCTTC. Translated, it gives CASSEDIAGAWVEQFF.

The CDR3 DNA reads as TGTGCCAGCAGCCTTGGGACGGCCGACTACGAGCAGTACTTC. This codes for CASSLGTADYEQYF. V and J are TRBV9 and TRBJ2-7; D tentatively fits TRBD1 or TRBD2 (5 bases each). Germline loops: CDR1 SGDLS, CDR2 YYNGEE. Deletions cut 4 bases from V and 3 bases from J, with 14 bases between. This CDR3 has 14 amino acids.

The rearrangement links TRBV7-9 to TRBJ2-3; unclear D gene. This CDR3 is built from 12 residues. V shed 3 bases and J shed 6 bases, with 7 bases lying between them. Germline V lookup: CDR1 SEHNR, CDR2 FQNEAQ (reference sequence). The CDR3 spells CASSLGPDTQYF. In DNA form, the CDR3 reads TGTGCCAGCAGCTTGGGTCCGGATACGCAGTATTTT. The variable domain in full, with the rest retrieved from reference TRBV7-9 and TRBJ2-3, is DTGVSQNPRHKITKRGQNVTFRCDPISEHNRLYWYRQTLGQGPEFLTYFQNEAQLEKSRLLSDRFSAERPKGSFSTLEIQRTEQGDSAMYLCASSLGPDTQYFGPGTRLTVL.

The J gene is TRBJ2-2, the V gene TRBV10-3, with TRBD1 matching over 7 bases. The CDR3 has 16 amino acids. V shed 0 bases and J 9 bases; nucleotides not matched to a gene: 10. Germline V gene data show CDR1 as ENHRY and CDR2 as SYGVKD. In DNA, the CDR3 is TGTGCCATCAGTGAGTCACGGCAGGGGGTAGTATGGGAGCTGTTTTTT. It codes for CAISESRQGVVWELFF.

The chain uses TRBV7-9 and TRBJ2-1; either TRBD1 or TRBD2 may supply D (5 bases each). The V gene lost 5 bases and the J gene lost 4 bases, with 15 bases spanning the gap. Germline V gene sequence: CDR1 SEHNR, CDR2 FQNEAQ (reference sequence). CDR3 length: 15 amino acids. The CDR3 DNA reads TGTGCCAGCAGCCCCCGGGACCGGGGATACAATGAGCAGTTCTTC. It specifies CASSPRDRGYNEQFF.

The chain recombines TRBV7-2 with TRBJ1-4; the D gene is possibly TRBD1 (6 bases). The CDR3 has 17 residues. Germline assignment: CDR1 SGHTA and CDR2 FQGNSA. V lost 5 bases to trimming and J lost 0 bases, with 16 bases between them. CDR3: CASSREGVVATNEKLFF. For the CDR3, the DNA is TGTGCCAGCAGCAGGGAGGGGGTTGTGGCAACTAATGAAAAACTGTTTTTT.

The chain recombines TRBV6-2 or TRBV6-3 with TRBJ1-3; D is ambiguous. The V gene's germline CDR1 is MNHEY and CDR2 SVGEGT. This CDR3 has 15 residues. The germline V and J ends were trimmed by 1 base and 6 bases, with 13 bases remaining between them. The CDR3 is CASSYYGPRQNTIYF. As DNA, the CDR3 is TGTGCCAGCAGTTACTACGGACCCCGACAAAACACCATATATTTT.

The chain uses TRBV18 and TRBJ1-5, with 8 bases fitting TRBD1. Germline loops: CDR1 KGHSH, CDR2 LQKENI. The CDR3 runs 13 residues. With 3 bases clipped from V and 13 bases from J, the junction kept 8 bases outside the gene matches. DNA for the CDR3: TGTGCCAGCTCACCGGGACAGGCCGAAACGCAGCATTTT. It codes for CASSPGQAETQHF.

The genes are TRBV7-2 and TRBJ2-7; weak D call: TRBD2 (5 bases). Trimming stripped 1 base from V and 5 bases from J, with 9 bases between. The CDR3 is 13 amino acids. Germline CDR1 reads SGHTA; CDR2 reads FQGNSA. The CDR3 spells CASSLVGADEQYF. DNA of the CDR3: TGTGCCAGCAGCTTAGTGGGAGCGGACGAGCAGTACTTC.

The CDR3 reads CASSQVGTGAGYTF. In nucleotides, the CDR3 is TGCGCCAGCAGCCAAGTGGGGACAGGTGCTGGCTACACCTTC. The chain uses TRBV4-1 and TRBJ1-2, with TRBD1 matching over 8 bases. V lost 1 base, J lost 7 bases, and 5 bases stayed unmatched. The CDR3 is 14 amino acids. The V gene's germline CDR1 is MGHRA and CDR2 YSYEKL.

The V and J genes are TRBV7-9 and TRBJ1-1, with D perhaps TRBD1 (5 bases). The V and J ends lost 1 base and 8 bases respectively, with 8 bases between them. Germline CDR1 reads SEHNR; CDR2 reads FQNEAQ (reference sequence). The CDR3 runs 12 residues. In nucleotides, the CDR3 is TGTGCCAGCAGCTTAGTGGGGGTCGAAGCTTTCTTT. This encodes CASSLVGVEAFF.

In its sample, this clone was seen once. The V gene is TRBV7-2, the J gene TRBJ1-5, with a tentative D call TRBD1 (5 bases). The CDR3 length is 16 residues. Germline V lookup: CDR1 SGHTA, CDR2 FQGNSA. V was shortened by 6 bases and J by 3 bases, with 18 bases between the two germline ends. The CDR3 loop reads CASSFTPWGVNQPQHF. The DNA for the CDR3 is TGTGCCAGCAGTTTCACCCCTTGGGGGGTCAATCAGCCCCAGCATTTT.

The chain links TRBV6-5 to TRBJ1-4; D is perhaps TRBD1 (5 bases). The CDR3 sequence is 15 residues long. Trimming left V 6 bases short and J 5 bases short, with 16 bases between. Germline CDR1 reads MNHEY; CDR2 reads SVGAGI. This chain's CDR3 is CASSSTQGSNEKLFF. In DNA, the CDR3 is TGTGCCAGCAGCTCTACCCAGGGTTCAAATGAAAAACTGTTTTTT.